This TCR beta chain was obtained from a study of Tregs in tolerant kidney transplant recipients. Study in general: After 6 days with irradiated graft donor PBMCs, CFSE-labeled recipient PBMCs were FACS-sorted. Study conclusions and caveats: Biological reproducibility was not directly addressed in this study. The small number of patients limits these findings pending further validation.

The protocol was immunoSEQ multiplex PCR, while the TCRdb copy is restricted to in-frame clones and leaves out a portion. Of some 8,700 clones in the sample, 45% to 50% were seen once. Notes on this clone: Its antigen is unknown.

Germline V gene data show CDR1 as LNHDA and CDR2 as SQIVND (reference sequence). J gave up 7 bases and V 5 bases, and 5 bases lay outside the gene matches. This CDR3 region has 14 residues. The chain is built from TRBV19 and TRBJ2-2, with 9 bases aligning to TRBD1. Sequencing was carried out using CD4+ T cells from blood cultured with allogeneic cells. The TCR comes from a human donor in good health. The CDR3 protein is CASSHDRGSGELFF. In nucleotides, the CDR3 is TGTGCCAGTAGTCATGACAGGGGGAGCGGGGAGCTGTTTTTT.